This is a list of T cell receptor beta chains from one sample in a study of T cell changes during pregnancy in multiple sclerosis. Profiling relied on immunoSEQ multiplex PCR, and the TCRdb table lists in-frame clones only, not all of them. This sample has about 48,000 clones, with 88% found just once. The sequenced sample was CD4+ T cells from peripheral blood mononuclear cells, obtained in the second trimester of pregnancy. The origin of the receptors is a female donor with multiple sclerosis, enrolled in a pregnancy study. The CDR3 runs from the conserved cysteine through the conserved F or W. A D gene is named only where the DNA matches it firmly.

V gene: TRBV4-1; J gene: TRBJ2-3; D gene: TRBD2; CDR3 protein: CASSRTGTSVADTQYF; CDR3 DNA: TGCGCCAGCAGCCGAACCGGGACTAGCGTCGCAGATACGCAGTATTTT
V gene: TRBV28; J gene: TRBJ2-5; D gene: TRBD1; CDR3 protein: CASSPLTGWETQYF; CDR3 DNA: TGTGCCAGCAGTCCCTTGACAGGGTGGGAGACCCAGTACTTC
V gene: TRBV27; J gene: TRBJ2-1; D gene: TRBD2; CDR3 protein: CASSFGTSAHNEQFF; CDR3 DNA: TGTGCCAGCAGTTTCGGGACTAGCGCCCACAATGAGCAGTTCTTC
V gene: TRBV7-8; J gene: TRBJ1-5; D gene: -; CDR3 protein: CASSLSGGLQPQHF; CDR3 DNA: TGTGCCAGCAGCTTATCCGGGGGGCTTCAGCCCCAGCATTTT
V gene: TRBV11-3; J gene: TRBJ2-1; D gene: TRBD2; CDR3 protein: CASSLASGRDNEQFF; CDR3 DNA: TGTGCCAGCAGCTTGGCTAGCGGGAGGGACAATGAGCAGTTCTTC
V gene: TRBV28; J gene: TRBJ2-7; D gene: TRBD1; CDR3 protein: CASSLEEPDRDPYEQYF; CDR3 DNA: TGTGCCAGCAGTTTAGAGGAACCGGACAGGGACCCCTACGAGCAGTACTTC
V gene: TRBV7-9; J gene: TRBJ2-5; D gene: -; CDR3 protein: CASSLNTNQETQYF; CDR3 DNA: TGTGCCAGCAGCTTGAATACTAACCAAGAGACCCAGTACTTC
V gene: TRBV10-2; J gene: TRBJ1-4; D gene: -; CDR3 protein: CASSPGVGGRGEKLFF; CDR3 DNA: TGCGCCAGCAGCCCCGGGGTCGGAGGCCGGGGTGAAAAACTGTTTTTT
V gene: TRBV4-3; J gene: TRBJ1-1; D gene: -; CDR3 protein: CASSQSVLTEAFF; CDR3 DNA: TGCGCCAGCAGCCAATCCGTGTTAACTGAAGCTTTCTTT
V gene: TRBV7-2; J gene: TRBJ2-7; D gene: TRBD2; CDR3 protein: CASSTLAGGYEQYF; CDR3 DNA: TGTGCCAGCAGCACTCTAGCGGGTGGCTACGAGCAGTACTTC